These T cell receptor beta chains were read from a single sample in a study of cytomegalovirus exposure and HLA in healthy donors. Sequenced by immunoSEQ multiplex PCR; TCRdb stores in-frame clones only, minus some. The table has about 170,000 clones, around 74% seen once; the top ten hold 2.5% to 4%. The sequenced sample consisted of PBMCs. These receptors originate from a female donor in good health and CMV-seronegative. CDR3s include the opening cysteine and the closing phenylalanine or tryptophan. D genes are given only for firm matches. Expanded clones get a size class; other rows say once, few or many, or leave the size out.

d_call: TRBD1; v_call: TRBV18; clone_size: .; j_call: TRBJ1-4; cdr3_nt: TGTGCCAGCTCACTAGCCGGGACAGTCCTTGCAACTAATGAAAAACTGTTTTTT; cdr3_aa: CASSLAGTVLATNEKLFF
d_call: TRBD1; v_call: TRBV2; clone_size: .; j_call: TRBJ2-5; cdr3_nt: TGTGCCAGCACCCCGGACAGGGGAGAGACCCAGTACTTC; cdr3_aa: CASTPDRGETQYF
d_call: .; v_call: TRBV29-1; clone_size: .; j_call: TRBJ2-1; cdr3_nt: TGCAGCGTCTATAATAGCCCTTGGGGCCAAAATGAGCAGTTCTTC; cdr3_aa: CSVYNSPWGQNEQFF
d_call: .; v_call: TRBV9; clone_size: few; j_call: TRBJ2-7; cdr3_nt: TGTGCCAGCAGCGTAGGTGAGACGGACTCGTACGAGCAGTACTTC; cdr3_aa: CASSVGETDSYEQYF
d_call: TRBD1; v_call: TRBV30; clone_size: .; j_call: TRBJ2-5; cdr3_nt: TGTGCCTGGAGCTACGATCTACTCAGGGGGGAGACCCAGTACTTC; cdr3_aa: CAWSYDLLRGETQYF
d_call: TRBD1; v_call: TRBV28; clone_size: .; j_call: TRBJ1-3; cdr3_nt: TGTGCCAGCAGCCTCGCGCAGGGGGCGAGCTCTGGAAACACCATATATTTT; cdr3_aa: CASSLAQGASSGNTIYF
d_call: .; v_call: TRBV7-9; clone_size: few; j_call: TRBJ2-7; cdr3_nt: TGTGCCAGCAGCTTCGGCCAGGGTAATTCCTACGAGCAGTACTTC; cdr3_aa: CASSFGQGNSYEQYF
d_call: .; v_call: TRBV4-3; clone_size: .; j_call: TRBJ1-5; cdr3_nt: TGCGCCAGCAGCCAAGATAGGACAGTCAATCAGCCCCAGCATTTT; cdr3_aa: CASSQDRTVNQPQHF
d_call: TRBD1; v_call: TRBV7-9; clone_size: .; j_call: TRBJ1-2; cdr3_nt: TGTGCCAGCAGCTTAGCCCCTGGGACAGGGGGCCTTGGCTACACCTTC; cdr3_aa: CASSLAPGTGGLGYTF
d_call: TRBD2; v_call: TRBV14; clone_size: .; j_call: TRBJ2-7; cdr3_nt: TGTGCCAGCAGCCAAGATCTGTCTCGGGGGGATGGGTACGAGCAGTACTTC; cdr3_aa: CASSQDLSRGDGYEQYF
d_call: .; v_call: TRBV7-7; clone_size: .; j_call: TRBJ2-7; cdr3_nt: TGTGCTAGCAGCCTCTTCCGGACAGAGAACTACGAGCAGTACTTC; cdr3_aa: CASSLFRTENYEQYF
d_call: TRBD1; v_call: TRBV9; clone_size: .; j_call: TRBJ1-1; cdr3_nt: TGTGCCAGCAGCGACCAATACGGGACAGGGGTTTCAACTTTCTTT; cdr3_aa: CASSDQYGTGVSTFF
d_call: TRBD2; v_call: TRBV7-9; clone_size: .; j_call: TRBJ2-7; cdr3_nt: TGTGCCAGCAGTCCTAATCGACTAGCGGGAGAGAACGAGCAGTACTTC; cdr3_aa: CASSPNRLAGENEQYF
d_call: TRBD2; v_call: TRBV5-1; clone_size: once; j_call: TRBJ2-1; cdr3_nt: TGCGCCAGCAGCTATGCTAGCGGCCAGATCTACAATGAGCAGTTCTTC; cdr3_aa: CASSYASGQIYNEQFF
d_call: TRBD2; v_call: TRBV9; clone_size: .; j_call: TRBJ2-5; cdr3_nt: TGTGCCAGCAGCGTAGCCCCCAGAGCGGGGGGGCTAGAGACCCAGTACTTC; cdr3_aa: CASSVAPRAGGLETQYF
d_call: .; v_call: TRBV18; clone_size: .; j_call: TRBJ1-5; cdr3_nt: TGTGCCAGCTCATCGGAACAGAATCAGCCCCAGCATTTT; cdr3_aa: CASSSEQNQPQHF
d_call: .; v_call: TRBV28; clone_size: .; j_call: TRBJ2-2; cdr3_nt: TGTGCCAGCAGTGCTGGCTTTACGAACACCGGGGAGCTGTTTTTT; cdr3_aa: CASSAGFTNTGELFF
d_call: .; v_call: TRBV9; clone_size: .; j_call: TRBJ1-3; cdr3_nt: TGTGCCAGCAGCGTCGCAGGGGGAAACACCATATATTTT; cdr3_aa: CASSVAGGNTIYF
d_call: TRBD2; v_call: TRBV11-2; clone_size: few; j_call: TRBJ2-3; cdr3_nt: TGTGCCAGCAGCTTCGCGGGGGGCCCAGATACGCAGTATTTT; cdr3_aa: CASSFAGGPDTQYF
d_call: .; v_call: TRBV18; clone_size: few; j_call: TRBJ1-6; cdr3_nt: TGTGCCAGCTCAGGCCGCTCCTATAATTCACCCCTCCACTTT; cdr3_aa: CASSGRSYNSPLHF
d_call: TRBD1; v_call: TRBV2; clone_size: .; j_call: TRBJ2-1; cdr3_nt: TGTGCCAGCAGGTGGACAGGTGACCTCCCACACAATGAGCAGTTCTTC; cdr3_aa: CASRWTGDLPHNEQFF
d_call: TRBD2; v_call: TRBV11-2; clone_size: .; j_call: TRBJ2-1; cdr3_nt: TGTGCCAGCAGCCCGACCTCTAGCGGGGGGGCCGTTGGGCAGTTCTTC; cdr3_aa: CASSPTSSGGAVGQFF
d_call: .; v_call: TRBV9; clone_size: few; j_call: TRBJ2-2; cdr3_nt: TGTGCCAGCAGCGTAGACGGGGGGCTAGGGACCGGGGAGCTGTTTTTT; cdr3_aa: CASSVDGGLGTGELFF
d_call: .; v_call: TRBV19; clone_size: few; j_call: TRBJ2-6; cdr3_nt: TGTGCCAGTAGTATCTTCACAGGGTCTGGGGCCAACGTCCTGACTTTC; cdr3_aa: CASSIFTGSGANVLTF
d_call: TRBD2; v_call: TRBV6-5; clone_size: .; j_call: TRBJ2-1; cdr3_nt: TGTGCCAGCAAGACGGGGGGATCCTACAATGAGCAGTTCTTC; cdr3_aa: CASKTGGSYNEQFF
d_call: TRBD1; v_call: TRBV7-8; clone_size: .; j_call: TRBJ1-1; cdr3_nt: TGTGCCAGCAGCCCGTGGGGACAGGGGGACACTGAAGCTTTCTTT; cdr3_aa: CASSPWGQGDTEAFF
d_call: .; v_call: TRBV19; clone_size: .; j_call: TRBJ2-7; cdr3_nt: TGTGCCAGTAGTCTTGGACTTAGCTCCTACGAGCAGTACTTC; cdr3_aa: CASSLGLSSYEQYF
d_call: .; v_call: TRBV6-5; clone_size: .; j_call: TRBJ1-5; cdr3_nt: TGTGCCAGCAGTTTAGATGGGGAGACCGGTCAGCCCCAGCATTTT; cdr3_aa: CASSLDGETGQPQHF
d_call: TRBD1; v_call: TRBV5-6; clone_size: .; j_call: TRBJ2-1; cdr3_nt: TGTGCCAGCAGCTTATTCACAGGGGGCGGTGAGCAGTTCTTC; cdr3_aa: CASSLFTGGGEQFF